This T cell receptor (beta chain) derives from a study of shared clonotypes between healthy human individuals. V shed 2 bases, J shed 3 bases, and the junction held 5 bases outside the gene matches. CDR3 length: 15 residues. Germline V gene data show CDR1 as KGHSH and CDR2 as LQKENI. TCRdb's table, derived via immunoSEQ multiplex PCR, lists solely in-frame clones and lacks some. The table shows about 1,500,000 clones, with 95% to 97% occurring only once. The rearrangement uses TRBV18 and TRBJ2-7; 9 bases fit TRBD1. Sequenced material: naive CD4+ T cells sorted from blood. Described subset: CD45RA+ positively selected. The sequence derives from a young man in good health. CDR3 loop: CASSPTGTGFYEQYF. The CDR3 nucleotides read TGTGCCAGCTCACCAACCGGGACAGGGTTCTACGAGCAGTACTTC.